This is a list of T cell receptor beta chains from one sample in a study of control samples from healthy donors and cancer patients. Libraries were prepared by immunoSEQ multiplex PCR; TCRdb keeps only in-frame clonotypes and omits some of them. Among about 140,000 clones listed, more than 85% were seen once. Sequenced sample: blood. The receptors here all came from a young woman in good health. The CDR3 runs from the conserved cysteine through the conserved F or W. D genes are given only for firm matches. The size of a clone is reported for some rows only, either as once, few or many, or as a class for expanded clones.

j_call clone_size v_call d_call cdr3_nt cdr3_aa
TRBJ1-5 NA TRBV27 NA TGTGCCAGCAGCACCCTTGGACAGCGTTGGCAGCCCCAGCATTTT CASSTLGQRWQPQHF
TRBJ1-6 NA TRBV7-3 NA TGTGCCAGCAGCTTAACCCCAGGGAGGGCCAATTCACCCCTCCACTTT CASSLTPGRANSPLHF
TRBJ2-1 NA TRBV7-2 TRBD2 TGTGCCAGCAATCAGGCAGCGGGAGGAATTTATGAGCAGTTCTTC CASNQAAGGIYEQFF
TRBJ1-1 NA TRBV6-5 TRBD1 TGTGCCAGCAGCGACAGGGGGGTTGGTACTGAAGCTTTCTTT CASSDRGVGTEAFF
TRBJ1-1 once TRBV5-4 NA TGTGCCAGCAGCTTGTCTCGGGGCGGTTCGACTGAAGCTTTCTTT CASSLSRGGSTEAFF
TRBJ1-4 NA TRBV6-5 TRBD1 TGTGCCACCCAATACAGGGGAAGGGATGAAAAACTGTTTTTT CATQYRGRDEKLFF
TRBJ2-7 NA TRBV7-9 NA TGTGCCAGCAGCACGAACCCCGGGACACCGAGAGGGGAGCAGTACTTC CASSTNPGTPRGEQYF
TRBJ2-7 NA TRBV28 TRBD2 TGTGCCAGCAGATCCAGCCTGCGGGAGTTATCCTACGAGCAGTACTTC CASRSSLRELSYEQYF
TRBJ1-1 NA TRBV4-1 NA TGCGCCAGCAGCCAAGACGGTGCTGAAGCTTTCTTT CASSQDGAEAFF
TRBJ2-1 NA TRBV7-8 NA TGTGCCAGCAGCCCCGAAAGCCACAATGAGCAGTTCTTC CASSPESHNEQFF
TRBJ2-2 NA TRBV13 TRBD2 TGTGCCAGCAGCTTAGCGGCTAGCGGAGGTAACACCGGGGAGCTGTTTTTT CASSLAASGGNTGELFF
TRBJ2-7 NA TRBV28 NA TGTGCCAGCAGTCCGGGGACGGCTTCCTCCTACGAGCAGTACTTC CASSPGTASSYEQYF
TRBJ2-3 NA TRBV5-1 TRBD2 TGCGCCAGCAGCCCGCAGGGACTAGCGTATAGCACAGATACGCAGTATTTT CASSPQGLAYSTDTQYF
TRBJ2-7 NA TRBV14 NA TGTGCCAGCAGCCCCTCAACAGGGTATGGCGAGCAGTACTTC CASSPSTGYGEQYF
TRBJ2-1 NA TRBV27 TRBD1 TGTGCCAGCAGTTTGCCGGGACAGGGGGGTAATGAGCAGTTCTTC CASSLPGQGGNEQFF
TRBJ2-1 NA TRBV19 TRBD1 TGTGCCAGTAGACTCGACAGGGACCCCTACAATGAGCAGTTCTTC CASRLDRDPYNEQFF
TRBJ2-6 NA TRBV27 NA TGTGCCAGCAGGTTAGCACCCGGGGGGCGCGGGTCTGGGGCCAACGTCCTGACTTTC CASRLAPGGRGSGANVLTF
TRBJ1-1 few TRBV11-2 TRBD1 TGTGCCAGCAGACCAGACAGGGGATGGAACACTGAAGCTTTCTTT CASRPDRGWNTEAFF
TRBJ2-1 NA TRBV28 TRBD2 TGTGCCATCTGGGACGCCGGGACTAGCGTGTACAATGAGCAGTTCTTC CAIWDAGTSVYNEQFF
TRBJ2-5 NA TRBV7-2 NA TGTGCCAGCAGCCTCAGGGCCGGGTGGGAGACCCAGTACTTC CASSLRAGWETQYF
TRBJ2-3 once TRBV5-6 NA TGTGCCAGCAGCCCGGATCAGTCAAACACAGATACGCAGTATTTT CASSPDQSNTDTQYF
TRBJ2-2 NA TRBV25-1 NA TGTGCCAGCAGTGGAGTAGAGCTGTTTTTT CASSGVELFF
TRBJ2-3 NA TRBV7-9 TRBD2 TGTGCCGTCCTTCCGGCGGGAGGATTTAATACGCAGTATTTT CAVLPAGGFNTQYF
TRBJ2-2 NA TRBV7-8 NA TGTGCCAGCAGCAAGGGGGGACGCACCGGGGAGCTGTTTTTT CASSKGGRTGELFF
TRBJ1-4 once TRBV4-2 NA TGTGCCAGCAGCCAAGAGGAGGGGGGGGACGAAAAACTGTTTTTT CASSQEEGGDEKLFF
TRBJ1-1 NA TRBV6-5 NA TGTGCCAGCAGCCAACAGGTTTGGGGAGCTTTCTTT CASSQQVWGAFF
TRBJ2-1 NA TRBV9 TRBD2 TGTGCCAGCAGCGTCGGGACTAGCGGGGAGCAGGAGCAGTTCTTC CASSVGTSGEQEQFF
TRBJ1-5 NA TRBV3-1/TRBV3-2 TRBD1 TGTGCCAGCAGCCTCCAACCCGGGACAGCCCAGCATTTT CASSLQPGTAQHF
TRBJ2-6 NA TRBV29-1 NA TGCAGCGTTGCTCCGGAACCCTCTGGGGCCAACGTCCTGACTTTC CSVAPEPSGANVLTF
TRBJ2-2 NA TRBV6-5 NA TGTGCCAGCAGTTCCTCGTCTATAGGCACCGGGGAGCTGTTTTTT CASSSSSIGTGELFF
TRBJ2-1 NA TRBV5-1 TRBD2 TGCGCCAGCAGCGTGAGCGGGGGGGTCGGTGAGCAGTTCTTC CASSVSGGVGEQFF
TRBJ2-2 NA TRBV19 NA TGTGCCAGTAGTGCAGACAGCACCGGGGAGCTGTTTTTT CASSADSTGELFF
TRBJ2-7 NA TRBV5-1 TRBD1 TGCGCCAGCAGCTTGGGGACAGGGGGCCACGAGCAGTACTTC CASSLGTGGHEQYF
TRBJ2-5 NA TRBV5-1 TRBD2 TGCGCCAGCAGCTTGGCCATAGCGGGAGTCGAGACCCAGTACTTC CASSLAIAGVETQYF
TRBJ1-5 NA TRBV2 NA TGTGCCAGCAGTCAAGGGGCAGGGCTGGAGCCCCAGCATTTT CASSQGAGLEPQHF
TRBJ1-3 NA TRBV20-1 NA TGCAGTGCTAGTAGTGGGACTGGAAACACCATATATTTT CSASSGTGNTIYF
TRBJ2-4 NA TRBV18 TRBD2 TGTGCCAGCTCACCCATCGGGGGGGGAGCGAGAGGGAACATTCAGTACTTC CASSPIGGGARGNIQYF
TRBJ1-5 NA TRBV7-2 TRBD1 TGTGCCAGCAGCTTCAGGACAGGGATTCAGCCCCAGCATTTT CASSFRTGIQPQHF
TRBJ1-2 NA TRBV11-2 TRBD1 TGTGCCAGCAGCTTACAGGGGGCATTCTATGGCTACACCTTC CASSLQGAFYGYTF
TRBJ2-3 NA TRBV4-2 TRBD2 TGTGCCAGCAGCCAAGTCATAGCGGGAATGGGAGATACGCAGTATTTT CASSQVIAGMGDTQYF
TRBJ1-2 NA TRBV11-3 NA TGTGCCAGCAGCGAGGACCGTCGGGGGACACCGGTAAACTATGGCTACACCTTC CASSEDRRGTPVNYGYTF
TRBJ1-2 NA TRBV19 NA TGTGCCAGTATGGGAGACTACTTCTATGGCTACACCTTC CASMGDYFYGYTF
TRBJ2-1 NA TRBV29-1 TRBD2 TGCAGCATACGTACCGGGACTAAGTTTTCCAATGAGCAGTTCTTC CSIRTGTKFSNEQFF
TRBJ2-5 NA TRBV5-4 NA TGTGCCAGCAGCTTACTCCCGGAGACCCAGTACTTC CASSLLPETQYF
TRBJ2-5 NA TRBV29-1 NA TGCAGCGTCCGAACGGGGTCCCAAGAGACCCAGTACTTC CSVRTGSQETQYF
TRBJ1-1 NA TRBV6-5 NA TGTGCCAGCACGCGGGGTCTGGGAGGGTACACTGAAGCTTTCTTT CASTRGLGGYTEAFF
TRBJ2-1 NA TRBV3-1/TRBV3-2 NA TGTGCCAGCAGCCTCGGGTATGAGCAGTTCTTC CASSLGYEQFF
TRBJ2-5 NA TRBV9 TRBD2 TGTGCCAGCAGCGTAGTGGCGGGAGTTCGAGAGACCCAGTACTTC CASSVVAGVRETQYF
TRBJ1-6 NA TRBV7-9 NA TGTGCCAGCAGCTTAACACGACAGGAGAATTCACCCCTCCACTTT CASSLTRQENSPLHF
TRBJ2-2 few TRBV12-3/TRBV12-4 NA TGTGCCAGCAGTTTGACCAACGGGGAGCTGTTTTTT CASSLTNGELFF
TRBJ2-3 NA TRBV2 TRBD2 TGTGCCAGCAGAGCGGGAGTGGTGACAGATACGCAGTATTTT CASRAGVVTDTQYF
TRBJ1-6 NA TRBV6-5 NA TGTGCCAGCAGCCCAGGGACGGATTATAATTCACCCCTCCACTTT CASSPGTDYNSPLHF